Below are 23 T cell receptor beta chains sequenced from a single sample in a study of OX40 agonist ivuxolimab in advanced cancers. The assay was immunoSEQ multiplex PCR, and TCRdb's table has in-frame clones only and misses some. Of nearly 70,000 clones listed, 86% are singletons. Sample: CD4+ or CD8+ T cells sorted from blood, taken in a trial of the OX40 agonist ivuxolimab. These receptor sequences come from an adult with an advanced solid tumor such as melanoma, head and neck, liver or kidney cancer.

The chain carries TRBV15 and TRBJ2-7; no definite D call. The germline CDR1 and CDR2 sequences are LNHNV and YYDKDF (reference sequence). This CDR3 has 13 amino acids. Trimming removed 0 bases from V and 11 bases from J, with 14 bases in between. The CDR3 nucleotides are TGTGCCACCAGCAGAGATGTAGGTAGAGAGAAGTACTTC. It is translated as CATSRDVGREKYF.

The chain uses TRBV29-1 and TRBJ2-1; TRBD2 is a possible D gene (6 bases). Trimming left V 3 bases short and J 8 bases short, with 17 bases between. The germline CDR1 and CDR2 sequences are SQVTM and ANQGSEA. CDR3 length equals 14 residues. CDR3 coding DNA: TGCAGCGTTGAGGAGAGGGGAGGTGTAGATGAGCAGTTCTTC. Residues: CSVEERGGVDEQFF.

This clone was seen just once. The genes are TRBV10-3 and TRBJ2-5, with 7 nucleotides matching TRBD1. Germline loops: CDR1 ENHRY, CDR2 SYGVKD. Germline trimming cut 7 bases from V and 3 bases from J; bases unmatched to any gene: 2. CDR3 size: 12 residues. This CDR3 reads CAITDREETQYF. The CDR3 coding sequence is TGTGCCATCACTGACAGGGAAGAGACCCAGTACTTC.

The chain combines TRBV5-6 with TRBJ1-1, with D unclear. Germline V gives CDR1 SGHDT, CDR2 YYEEEE. CDR3 size: 13 residues. V was shortened by 6 bases and J by 2 bases, with 11 bases between the two germline ends. The CDR3 protein is CASTTLRNTEAFF. The CDR3 coding sequence is TGTGCCAGCACCACTTTACGCAACACTGAAGCTTTCTTT. The whole variable domain, remainder taken from reference TRBV5-6 and TRBJ1-1, is DAGVTQSPTHLIKTRGQQVTLRCSPKSGHDTVSWYQQALGQGPQFIFQYYEEEERQRGNFPDRFSGHQFPNYSSELNVNALLLGDSALYLCASTTLRNTEAFFGQGTRLTVV.

This sequence joins TRBV18 and TRBJ2-7; no clear D gene. From germline, CDR1 is KGHSH and CDR2 LQKENI. The CDR3 contains 12 residues. V lost 6 bases to trimming and J lost 3 bases, with 9 bases between them. The CDR3 DNA follows: TGTGCCAGCTCGTCCGCTAGCTACGAGCAGTACTTC. This translates into CASSSASYEQYF. The full variable domain, in which reference TRBV18 and TRBJ2-7 provide the parts outside the CDR3, is NAGVMQNPRHLVRRRGQEARLRCSPMKGHSHVYWYRQLPEEGLKFMVYLQKENIIDESGMPKERFSAEFPKEGPSILRIQQVVRGDSAAYFCASSSASYEQYFGPGTRLTVT.

This chain joins TRBV6-4 and TRBJ1-6; 7 bases line up with TRBD1. V was pared by 5 bases and J by 9 bases, with 4 bases of the junction left unmatched. CDR1 is MRHNA, CDR2 SNTAGT, per germline. The CDR3 is 13 amino acids. CDR3 residues: CASSPGQSSPLHF. In DNA, the CDR3 is TGTGCCAGCAGTCCGGGACAGTCTTCACCCCTCCACTTT.

The chain combines TRBV11-2 with TRBJ1-1; D remains ambiguous. V dropped 5 bases and J dropped 0 bases, with 13 bases sitting between them. CDR3 length: 15 residues. In germline, CDR1 is SGHAT, CDR2 FQNNGV. The CDR3 reads CASSLTGSMNTEAFF. CDR3 DNA sequence: TGTGCCAGCAGCCTAACTGGTAGTATGAACACTGAAGCTTTCTTT.

This clone occurred once. The genes are TRBV10-3 and TRBJ2-7, with D hard to call. Germline assignment: CDR1 ENHRY and CDR2 SYGVKD. Trimming shortened V by 10 bases and J by 3 bases, and 16 bases separated the two germline ends. The CDR3 has 13 amino acids. In DNA, the CDR3 is TGTGCCACCTCACCGCTTGATATCTACGAGCAGTACTTC. As protein: CATSPLDIYEQYF.

The CDR3, as DNA: TGTGCCAGCAGCGCCTCCGGGACAGGGTACGGGGAGACCCAGTACTTC. Encoded protein: CASSASGTGYGETQYF. This chain connects TRBV9 to TRBJ2-5; 9 bases match TRBD1. The CDR3 contains 16 residues. The junction had 11 bases not matched to a gene; V was cut back by 3 bases and J by 5 bases. The germline V gene encodes CDR1 SGDLS and CDR2 YYNGEE.

The chain links TRBV10-1 to TRBJ2-5; D possibly corresponds to TRBD1 (5 bases). The DNA end lines up better with TRBJ2-7; the J call may be wrong. The CDR3 covers 14 residues. Germline-derived CDR1 and CDR2 are WNHNN and SYGVQD (reference sequence). CDR3 nucleotide sequence: TGCGCCAGCAGTGTACAGGTTGTGCGCTACGAGCAGTACTTC. Encoded protein: CASSVQVVRYEQYF.

The chain links TRBV7-2 to TRBJ1-6, with a possible D match to TRBD1 (5 bases). Trimming pared 5 bases from V and 6 bases from J, leaving 11 bases between. The CDR3 is made up of 14 amino acids. Germline CDR1 SGHTA, CDR2 FQGNSA. The DNA for the CDR3 is TGTGCCAGCAGCAAAGACAGACTTAATTCACCCCTCCACTTT. Translation gives CASSKDRLNSPLHF.

The gene calls are TRBV5-6 and TRBJ2-3; TRBD2 agrees at 9 bases. The CDR3 runs to 16 residues. J was trimmed by 4 bases and V by 6 bases; bases with no gene match: 12. The germline V gene has CDR1 SGHDT and CDR2 YYEEEE. The CDR3 region has the DNA TGTGCCAGCAACAAAGTAAGGGCTAGCGGGGCAGATACGCAGTATTTT. It translates to CASNKVRASGADTQYF.

V is TRBV25-1 and J is TRBJ1-1, with D possibly matching TRBD1 (6 bases). Germline lookup yields CDR1 MGHDK and CDR2 SYGVNS. This CDR3 region has 15 residues. The V end lost 1 base, the J end lost 0 bases, and 9 bases lay between the germline ends. DNA for the CDR3: TGTGCCAGCAGTGAATTTACAGGGATGAACACTGAAGCTTTCTTT. This encodes CASSEFTGMNTEAFF.

The chain combines TRBV15 with TRBJ1-1; unclear D gene. Germline V gives CDR1 LNHNV, CDR2 YYDKDF (reference sequence). Trimming shortened V by 0 bases and J by 4 bases, and 12 bases separated the two germline ends. The CDR3 length is 15 residues. The CDR3 loop is CATSRDPLLGTEAFF. The CDR3, as DNA: TGTGCCACCAGCAGAGATCCCCTGTTGGGCACTGAAGCTTTCTTT. The entire variable domain, with the rest obtained from reference TRBV15 and TRBJ1-1, is as follows: DAMVIQNPRYQVTQFGKPVTLSCSQTLNHNVMYWYQQKSSQAPKLLFHYYDKDFNNEADTPDNFQSRRPNTSFCFLDIRSPGLGDTAMYLCATSRDPLLGTEAFFGQGTRLTVV.

V gene TRBV6-6 combines with J gene TRBJ2-7; TRBD1 or TRBD2 may be the D gene (5 bases each). Germline V lookup: CDR1 MNHNY, CDR2 SVGAGI (reference sequence). This CDR3 has 10 amino acids. With 8 bases removed from V and 7 bases from J, the gap between germline ends came to 9 bases. In DNA form, the CDR3 reads TGTGCCAGCGGGACCGGGGAGCAGTACTTC. It yields the protein CASGTGEQYF.

The chain couples TRBV6-4 to TRBJ1-1; unclear D gene. Germline loops: CDR1 MRHNA, CDR2 SNTAGT. CDR3 length: 15 residues. Deletions cut 3 bases from V and 4 bases from J, with 15 bases between. The CDR3 loop is CASSEFPGITTEAFF. CDR3 DNA sequence: TGTGCCAGCAGTGAATTCCCCGGCATAACCACTGAAGCTTTCTTT.

The V call is TRBV5-1, the J call TRBJ1-5, with D uncertain. The CDR3 contains 15 residues. Trimming shortened V by 0 bases and J by 2 bases, and 9 bases separated the two germline ends. CDR1 and CDR2 (germline): SGHRS, YFSETQ. The CDR3 DNA reads as TGCGCCAGCAGCTTGGATGGTGGGGGCAATCAGCCCCAGCATTTT. Translated: CASSLDGGGNQPQHF.

This clone was picked up a small number of times. The gene calls are TRBV27 and TRBJ2-3; 7 bases fit TRBD1. Germline V gives CDR1 MNHEY, CDR2 SMNVEV (reference sequence). The CDR3 is made up of 14 amino acids. Germline trimming cut 7 bases from V and 1 base from J; bases unmatched to any gene: 5. CDR3 region: CASTAQGGTDTQYF. The CDR3 region has the DNA TGTGCCAGCACCGCCCAGGGGGGCACAGATACGCAGTATTTT.

The rearrangement links TRBV6-5 to TRBJ1-2; the D gene is possibly TRBD1 (5 bases). The V gene's germline CDR1 is MNHEY and CDR2 SVGAGI. This CDR3 is 14 amino acids long. Between the trimmed V and J ends, which lost 5 bases and 0 bases, there was a span of 10 bases. CDR3 DNA sequence: TGTGCCAGCAGTAAAAGGGGAGCTAACTATGGCTACACCTTC. Residues: CASSKRGANYGYTF.

J is TRBJ1-1 and V is TRBV19; D not resolved. The CDR3 has 13 residues. Trimming removed 1 base from V and 8 bases from J, with 11 bases in between. Germline V CDR1 and CDR2: LNHDA, SQIVND (reference sequence). CDR3 protein: CASSIGRQAEAFF. In DNA, the CDR3 is TGTGCCAGTAGTATAGGTCGTCAGGCCGAAGCTTTCTTT.

This clone was seen only once. V usage is TRBV7-2 and J usage is TRBJ2-3; D unresolved. The CDR3 consists of 11 residues. V lost 5 bases, J lost 5 bases, and 5 bases lay in between. CDR1 SGHTA and CDR2 FQGNSA come from the germline V gene. The CDR3 bases are TGTGCCAGCAGCATTGGAGATACGCAGTATTTT. Protein: CASSIGDTQYF. Filled out from reference TRBV7-2 and TRBJ2-3, the complete variable domain reads GAGVSQSPSNKVTEKGKDVELRCDPISGHTALYWYRQSLGQGLEFLIYFQGNSAPDKSGLPSDRFSAERTGGSVSTLTIQRTQQEDSAVYLCASSIGDTQYFGPGTRLTVL.

The V and J genes are TRBV7-3 and TRBJ2-5; 9 bases fit TRBD2. The germline V gene encodes CDR1 SGHTA and CDR2 FQGTGA. Trimming at V came to 5 bases and at J to 1 base, leaving 8 bases not matched to a gene. This CDR3 spans 16 amino acids. The DNA for the CDR3 is TGTGCCAGCAGCCCTCACCTAGCGGGGTCCCAAGAGACCCAGTACTTC. This encodes CASSPHLAGSQETQYF.

The chain carries TRBV25-1 and TRBJ1-2; the D is unclear. V gave up 2 bases and J gave up 5 bases, with 9 bases separating them. CDR1 is MGHDK and CDR2 is SYGVNS in the germline V gene. This CDR3 has 13 amino acids. Here the CDR3 DNA reads TGTGCCAGCAGTGAAGTAGGTGTTTATGGCTACACCTTC. It translates to CASSEVGVYGYTF.